This T cell receptor (beta chain) was sequenced in a study of early T cells in non-severe SARS-CoV-2 infection. Study at large: Sequencing of bulk RNA from unsorted whole blood was done, without chain pairing. The study's findings and limits: Reliance on VDJdb matching favored anti-spike CD8 responses; private and CD4 specificities were missed.

Attached unique molecular identifiers marked individual cDNA molecules. TCRdb processed the 5' RACE reads anew with MiXCR; each CDR3 protein has one entry. The sample records some 49,000 distinct CDR3 sequences, less than 4.5% being singletons. To note about this clonotype: Its target is not known.

Germline loops: CDR1 SQVTM, CDR2 ANQGSEA. V shed 3 bases and J shed 3 bases, with 15 bases lying between them. This CDR3 contains 14 residues. This TCR came from an adult who was a healthcare worker with PCR-confirmed SARS-CoV-2 infection or an uninfected control (not recorded which). The sample comprised whole blood. The rearrangement joins TRBV29-1 to TRBJ2-7, with D perhaps TRBD1 (6 bases). The DNA of the CDR3 is TGCAGCGTTGAGGCACAGGACAGAGACTACGAGCAGTACTTC. Its protein is CSVEAQDRDYEQYF.